A selection of T cell receptor beta chains follows, all from one sample in a study of blood T cells in healthy people across ages. TCRdb re-derived calls from the 5' RACE reads in MiXCR, one entry per CDR3 protein. The sample consists of roughly 1.5 million distinct CDR3 sequences, roughly 43% of them appearing once. The sequencing sample was made of blood. The origin of the receptors is a woman aged 18-30 years in good health. CDR3s include the opening cysteine and the closing phenylalanine or tryptophan. D genes are given only for firm matches. Not every row has a clone size; where given, it reads once, few, many or a size class.

v_call	clone_size	j_call	d_call	cdr3_length	cdr3_aa	cdr3_nt
TRBV20-1	few	TRBJ2-3	.	16	CSASYRFGTSTDTQYF	TGCAGTGCTAGCTACAGATTCGGAACTAGCACAGATACGCAGTATTTT
TRBV7-9	many	TRBJ2-5	.	13	CASSFGSKETQYF	TGTGCCAGCAGCTTCGGGAGTAAAGAGACCCAGTACTTC
TRBV2	once	TRBJ2-7	TRBD2	15	CASSVSGGDYNEQYF	TGTGCCAGCAGTGTTAGCGGGGGGGACTACAATGAGCAGTACTTC
TRBV4-3	.	TRBJ2-1	.	14	CASSQEVRTNEQFF	TGCGCCAGCAGCCAAGAGGTGAGGACCAATGAGCAGTTCTTC
TRBV7-6	.	TRBJ2-6	.	16	CASTYQSGTGANVLTF	TGTGCCAGCACCTACCAGTCAGGGACAGGGGCCAACGTCCTGACTTTC
TRBV12-3/TRBV12-4	.	TRBJ2-5	.	15	CASSFYLADHNEQYF	TGTGCCAGCAGTTTTTACCTCGCGGATCACAATGAGCAGTACTTC
TRBV2	few	TRBJ1-2	.	15	CASRPDRRGNYGYTF	TGTGCCAGCAGACCCGACAGGAGGGGCAACTATGGCTACACCTTC
TRBV29-1	few	TRBJ2-1	TRBD1	14	CSVGGQFSYNEQFF	TGCAGCGTTGGGGGACAGTTCTCCTACAATGAGCAGTTCTTC
TRBV5-1	few	TRBJ2-4	.	15	CASSLPQGSKNIQYF	TGCGCCAGCAGCTTGCCACAGGGATCCAAAAACATTCAGTACTTC
TRBV3-1	few	TRBJ2-1	TRBD1	15	CASSRQGGNYNEQFF	TGTGCCAGCAGCCGACAGGGGGGTAATTACAATGAGCAGTTCTTC
TRBV5-1	.	TRBJ1-5	.	14	CASSLGYADQPQHF	TGCGCCAGCAGCTTGGGGTATGCGGATCAGCCCCAGCATTTT
TRBV9	once	TRBJ1-1	TRBD1	14	CASSSFGTEYGAFF	TGTGCCAGCAGCAGCTTTGGGACAGAGTATGGAGCTTTCTTT
TRBV5-6	many	TRBJ2-1	.	11	CASSFLGRQFF	TGTGCCAGCAGCTTTCTAGGACGGCAGTTCTTC
TRBV9	.	TRBJ2-7	TRBD2	18	CASSPRPGTSGLSYKQYF	TGTGCCAGCAGCCCGAGACCTGGGACTAGCGGATTGTCCTACAAGCAGTACTTC
TRBV20-1	.	TRBJ2-3	TRBD2	13	CSASSSGPDTQYF	TGCAGTGCTTCCTCTAGCGGCCCAGATACGCAGTATTTT
TRBV9	.	TRBJ2-5	.	12	CASSVVGETQYF	TGTGCCAGCAGCGTGGTAGGGGAGACCCAGTACTTC
TRBV7-8	few	TRBJ2-1	TRBD1	16	CASSKGQGFSYNEQFF	TGTGCCAGCAGCAAGGGACAGGGGTTTTCCTACAATGAGCAGTTCTTC
TRBV9	.	TRBJ1-2	.	17	CASSAPLAEGRGGGYTF	TGTGCCAGCAGCGCCCCCTTAGCGGAGGGCAGGGGTGGTGGCTACACCTTC
TRBV20-1	once	TRBJ2-5	.	13	CSVGRGFQEAQYF	TGCAGTGTAGGACGGGGATTTCAAGAGGCCCAGTACTTC
TRBV7-2	.	TRBJ2-1	TRBD2	15	CASKLRLAGAYEQFF	TGTGCCAGCAAACTGAGACTAGCGGGAGCCTACGAGCAGTTCTTC
TRBV27	.	TRBJ2-1	TRBD2	14	CASSPEGGLGKQFF	TGTGCCAGCAGCCCCGAGGGTGGACTAGGAAAGCAGTTCTTC
TRBV5-4	.	TRBJ1-2	TRBD1	13	CASSPGQGESYTF	TGTGCCAGCAGCCCGGGACAGGGGGAGAGCTACACCTTC
TRBV6-2/TRBV6-3	.	TRBJ2-1	.	14	CASSYWNSYNEQFF	TGTGCCAGCAGTTATTGGAACTCCTACAATGAGCAGTTCTTC
TRBV6-4	many	TRBJ2-3	TRBD2	15	CASSHVAGATDTQYF	TGTGCCAGCAGTCATGTAGCGGGGGCCACAGATACGCAGTATTTT
TRBV4-2	.	TRBJ2-2	TRBD1	16	CASSQRDRVGTGELFF	TGTGCCAGCAGCCAAAGGGACAGGGTGGGAACCGGGGAGCTGTTTTTT
TRBV20-1	.	TRBJ2-3	.	14	CSAGGRGASDTQYF	TGCAGTGCAGGCGGCAGGGGAGCCTCAGATACGCAGTATTTT
TRBV27	.	TRBJ2-5	.	14	CASSSEGGQETQYF	TGTGCCAGCAGTTCGGAGGGGGGCCAAGAGACCCAGTACTTC
TRBV2	.	TRBJ1-6	.	17	CASSDGWGSSYNSPLHF	TGTGCCAGCAGTGACGGATGGGGAAGCTCCTATAATTCACCCCTCCACTTT
TRBV6-2/TRBV6-3	few	TRBJ1-2	.	16	CASSSLLHRANYGYTF	TGTGCCAGCAGTTCCCTCCTACACCGAGCTAACTATGGCTACACCTTC
TRBV28	few	TRBJ1-1	TRBD1	16	CASSFPRTGFGTEAFF	TGTGCCAGCAGTTTCCCTAGGACAGGGTTTGGCACTGAAGCTTTCTTT
TRBV5-1	.	TRBJ2-7	TRBD2	16	CASSATTSGTYNEQYF	TGCGCCAGCAGCGCAACGACTAGCGGAACCTACAATGAGCAGTACTTC
TRBV9	.	TRBJ2-7	.	15	CASSVGRTSSYEQYF	TGTGCCAGCAGCGTAGGCCGGACGAGCTCCTACGAGCAGTACTTC
TRBV7-2	few	TRBJ1-1	.	11	CASSLQIEAFF	TGTGCCAGCAGCCTGCAGATTGAAGCTTTCTTT
TRBV29-1	.	TRBJ1-3	.	16	CSVEDRTTSSGNTIYF	TGCAGCGTTGAAGATCGGACCACTAGCTCTGGAAACACCATATATTTT
TRBV7-2	few	TRBJ1-1	.	14	CASSLDYGNTEAFF	TGTGCCAGCAGCTTAGATTACGGGAACACTGAAGCTTTCTTT
TRBV4-3	.	TRBJ2-2	TRBD2	15	CASGREQGATGELFF	TGCGCCAGCGGGCGGGAGCAAGGGGCCACCGGGGAGCTGTTTTTT
TRBV5-1	many	TRBJ1-5	.	14	CASSFRRFNQPQHF	TGCGCCAGCAGCTTCCGCAGATTCAATCAGCCCCAGCATTTT
TRBV29-1	once	TRBJ2-5	.	12	CSVVVDRETQYF	TGCAGCGTTGTGGTGGATAGGGAGACCCAGTACTTC
TRBV6-6	.	TRBJ1-2	.	11	CASTGARGYTF	TGTGCCAGCACGGGGGCGCGGGGCTACACCTTC
TRBV4-1	few	TRBJ1-1	TRBD1	15	CASSRLRQGATEAFF	TGCGCCAGCAGCCGCCTCCGACAGGGTGCCACTGAAGCTTTCTTT
TRBV28	.	TRBJ1-2	.	14	CASSPHRGAVGYTF	TGTGCCAGCAGTCCCCATCGAGGGGCGGTTGGCTACACCTTC
TRBV4-3	.	TRBJ1-2	.	15	CASSQEQGANYGYTF	TGCGCCAGCAGCCAAGAGCAGGGTGCTAACTATGGCTACACCTTC
TRBV27	.	TRBJ2-1	TRBD2	16	CASSLILAGGRDEQFF	TGTGCCAGCAGTCTAATTCTAGCGGGGGGGCGGGATGAGCAGTTCTTC
TRBV4-1	.	TRBJ2-7	TRBD1	15	CASSQPGQGIGEQYF	TGCGCCAGCAGCCAACCGGGACAGGGAATAGGCGAGCAGTACTTC
TRBV20-1	once	TRBJ2-7	.	15	CSARDFRTRSYEQYF	TGCAGTGCTAGAGATTTCAGGACTCGATCCTACGAGCAGTACTTC
TRBV29-1	.	TRBJ2-1	.	12	CSHSGTYNEQFF	TGCAGTCATAGCGGCACCTACAATGAGCAGTTCTTC
TRBV29-1	.	TRBJ2-5	TRBD1	14	CSVSPGTGRETQYF	TGCAGCGTTTCTCCCGGGACAGGGCGAGAGACCCAGTACTTC
TRBV5-1	once	TRBJ2-5	.	15	CASSGTPGPQETQYF	TGCGCCAGCAGCGGCACACCGGGTCCCCAAGAGACCCAGTACTTC
TRBV6-2/TRBV6-3	.	TRBJ2-3	.	16	CASSPHGEGGPDTQYF	TGTGCCAGCAGCCCCCACGGGGAGGGGGGGCCAGATACGCAGTATTTT
TRBV7-9	few	TRBJ2-3	.	17	CASSYLLPREGADTQYF	TGTGCCAGCAGCTACCTACTACCCAGGGAGGGGGCAGATACGCAGTATTTT